The 3 T cell receptor beta chains listed next were all sequenced from one sample in a study of T cell changes during pregnancy in multiple sclerosis. Measured with immunoSEQ multiplex PCR; TCRdb has only the in-frame clones, and not every one. This table holds 39,000 or so clones, 90% to 95% found once. Sequences were derived from CD8+ T cells from peripheral blood mononuclear cells, sampled in the third trimester of pregnancy. The receptors derive from a female donor with multiple sclerosis, enrolled in a pregnancy study.

V gene TRBV13 combines with J gene TRBJ1-5; D unresolved. The V and J ends lost 5 bases and 4 bases respectively, with 9 bases between them. There are 13 residues in the CDR3. In germline, CDR1 is PRHDT, CDR2 FYEKMQ (reference sequence). In nucleotides, the CDR3 is TGTGCCAGCAGCCCGGAGCGTAATCAGCCCCAGCATTTT. This codes for CASSPERNQPQHF.

The J gene is TRBJ1-1, the V gene TRBV28; D uncertain. V was trimmed by 2 bases and J by 11 bases, leaving 9 bases between them. CDR3 length equals 11 residues. The germline V gene has CDR1 MDHEN and CDR2 SYDVKM. Written as DNA, the CDR3 is TGTGCCAGCAGTTTAGAGGGTTTCGCTTTCTTT. Protein: CASSLEGFAFF.

The V and J genes are TRBV28 and TRBJ2-4; D is perhaps TRBD2 (6 bases). This CDR3 region has 16 residues. The germline CDR1 and CDR2 sequences are MDHEN and SYDVKM. V shed 5 bases and J shed 0 bases, with 14 bases lying between them. In DNA form, the CDR3 reads TGTGCCAGCAGTCCTCTTGCGGGACTAGCCAAAAACATTCAGTACTTC. It encodes CASSPLAGLAKNIQYF.